This T cell receptor beta chain originates from a study of blood T cells in healthy people across ages. Overall study results and limits: It was held that diversity estimates obtained from one million T cells represented underestimates. Comparison with aged donors showed that long-lived donors had more naive CD4+ cells and higher diversity.

Alongside a J-beta primer mix, a sample-barcoded 5' primer served in a second PCR lasting about 7 to 11 cycles. TCRdb called the 5' RACE reads again in MiXCR, with one record for every CDR3 protein. The sample yields 540,000 or so distinct CDR3 sequences, 20% to 30% seen once. About this clonotype itself: Its matching antigen is unknown.

Per germline, CDR1 LGHDT and CDR2 YNNKEL (reference sequence). The CDR3 has 16 residues. Trimming took 4 bases from V and 1 from J, leaving 16 bases between them. The same data also contributed to another study, on T cells of mothers and their children. From that report: The authors added sample barcodes and 2-4 random nucleotides using the M1S primer of the second PCR.

This clonotype was sampled from a boy aged 5-17 years in good health. The chain joins TRBV3-1 to TRBJ1-1; TRBD1 might be the D (6 bases). Specimen: blood. The CDR3 is CASSLPFGGGNTEAFF. In nucleotides, the CDR3 is TGTGCCAGCAGCCTGCCTTTTGGGGGCGGGAACACTGAAGCTTTCTTT.